This TCR beta chain was profiled in a study of naive and memory T cell subsets. An equimolar mix of two oligonucleotides served as the beta constant-region primer for TRBC1 and TRBC2. Ligated cDNA was amplified by four rounds of PCR with nested alpha and beta constant-region primers and SP2. TCRdb recomputed calls from the UMI-ligation and nested PCR reads with MiXCR, one row per CDR3 protein. The sample lists about 90,000 distinct CDR3 sequences, around 11% occurring once. The sample holds a few counts of this clonotype. Its cognate antigen is unknown. Cells stained for CD3, CD4, CD8, CD45RA and CD27 were sorted into four subsets. Study-level findings and limits: From naive to CM, EM and EMRA, diversity decreased and Gini increased. Expression changes during T cell differentiation may affect RNA-based TCR counts. Possibly reflecting memory cells re-expressing CD45RA, a few larger clonotypes occurred in naive repertoires, especially CD8.

The CDR3 consists of 13 residues. Trimming took 5 bases from V and 1 from J, leaving 8 bases between them. The V gene's germline CDR1 is SGHTA and CDR2 FQGNSA. The material sequenced was naive CD4+ T cells from blood. V usage is TRBV7-2 and J usage is TRBJ1-2, with a possible D match to TRBD1 (5 bases). This clonotype was sampled from a human donor in good health. The CDR3 DNA reads as TGTGCCAGCAGCCTGACAGTTAACTATGGCTACACCTTC. Its translation: CASSLTVNYGYTF. Full variable domain (missing parts from reference TRBV7-2 and TRBJ1-2): GAGVSQSPSNKVTEKGKDVELRCDPISGHTALYWYRQSLGQGLEFLIYFQGNSAPDKSGLPSDRFSAERTGGSVSTLTIQRTQQEDSAVYLCASSLTVNYGYTFGSGTRLTVV.